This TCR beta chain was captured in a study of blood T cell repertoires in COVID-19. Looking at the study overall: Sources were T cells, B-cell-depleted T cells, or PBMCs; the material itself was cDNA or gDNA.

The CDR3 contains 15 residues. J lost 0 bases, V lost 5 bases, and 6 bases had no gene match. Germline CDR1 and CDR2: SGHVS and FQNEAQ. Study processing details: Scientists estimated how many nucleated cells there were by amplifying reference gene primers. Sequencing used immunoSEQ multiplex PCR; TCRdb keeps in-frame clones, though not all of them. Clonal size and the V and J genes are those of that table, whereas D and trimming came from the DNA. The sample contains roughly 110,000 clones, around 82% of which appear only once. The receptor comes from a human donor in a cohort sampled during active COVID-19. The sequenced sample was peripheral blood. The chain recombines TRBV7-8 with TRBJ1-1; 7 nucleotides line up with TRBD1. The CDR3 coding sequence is TGTGCCAGCAGCCTCCAGACAGGGATGAACACTGAAGCTTTCTTT. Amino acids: CASSLQTGMNTEAFF.